This T cell receptor beta chain was identified during a study of identifying expanded T cells in peripheral blood. Using immunoSEQ multiplex PCR, the repertoire was profiled, and TCRdb retains in-frame clones only, with some absent. The sample gives about 100,000 clones, around nine tenths of which show up once; about a sixth is in the top ten. CDR1 is SGHNT and CDR2 is YENEEA in the germline V gene. The CDR3 covers 16 residues. Trimming took off 4 bases at V and 0 bases at J, with 13 bases between the two ends. Sequenced: blood. The source of this sequence is a person aged 18 to 69 in good health. The rearrangement uses TRBV11-3 and TRBJ2-1; D could derive from TRBD1 or TRBD2 (5 bases each). CDR3 sequence reads: CASSWGRPSSYNEQFF. CDR3 in DNA: TGTGCCAGCAGCTGGGGACGGCCGAGCTCCTACAATGAGCAGTTCTTC.